The 29 T cell receptor beta chains below were found in one sample sequenced in a study of monozygotic twins with inflammatory bowel disease. Reprocessing the 5' RACE reads, TCRdb reports a single entry for every CDR3 protein and omits DNA. Across fewer than 350,000 distinct CDR3 sequences, the top ten clones capture approximately 2% of the sample. The specimen sequenced was blood. These receptors originate from a human donor with ulcerative colitis or Crohn's disease, or a healthy co-twin of an affected twin (not recorded which).

CDR3: CASSYPWAGKGAKNIQYF. This chain connects TRBV28 to TRBJ2-4; lacking DNA, the TRBD1 call made by TCRdb goes unchecked. Germline V gene lookup returns CDR1 MDHEN and CDR2 SYDVKM. The CDR3 consists of 18 residues.

The chain employs TRBV7-2 and TRBJ2-3; the D call from TCRdb, TRBD1, cannot be confirmed without DNA. This CDR3 comprises 15 residues. Germline V gene data show CDR1 as SGHTA and CDR2 as FQGNSA. This chain's CDR3 is CASSRDRTSTDTQYF. Drawing the rest from reference TRBV7-2 and TRBJ2-3, the complete variable domain is GAGVSQSPSNKVTEKGKDVELRCDPISGHTALYWYRQSLGQGLEFLIYFQGNSAPDKSGLPSDRFSAERTGGSVSTLTIQRTQQEDSAVYLCASSRDRTSTDTQYFGPGTRLTVL.

V gene TRBV5-1 combines with J gene TRBJ1-2. Per the germline V gene, CDR1 is SGHRS and CDR2 is YFSETQ. The CDR3 is 13 residues long. The CDR3 is CASSSDSLGGYTF.

The V and J genes are TRBV7-8 and TRBJ1-5; TCRdb's D gene call, TRBD1, goes unchecked for lack of DNA. Germline-derived CDR1 and CDR2 are SGHVS and FQNEAQ. The length of the CDR3 is 16 residues. The CDR3 protein is CASSSVQGLSNQPQHF.

The J gene is TRBJ1-1, the V gene TRBV20-1. The germline V gene has CDR1 DFQATT and CDR2 SNEGSKA (reference sequence). The CDR3 runs 13 residues. The CDR3 here is CSASEGSGTEAFF.

The chain joins TRBV27 to TRBJ2-1; checking the TCRdb D call of TRBD1 is not possible without DNA. CDR3 size: 12 residues. Per germline, CDR1 MNHEY and CDR2 SMNVEV (reference sequence). This chain's CDR3 is CASSPPDGQRFF.

V and J are TRBV28 and TRBJ1-5. CDR1 is MDHEN, CDR2 SYDVKM, per germline. CDR3 length: 12 residues. The CDR3 is CASSLPYQPQHF.

V gene TRBV25-1 combines with J gene TRBJ2-5; the TCRdb call, TRBD1, lacks DNA for checking. Germline V gives CDR1 MGHDK, CDR2 SYGVNS. The CDR3 length is 14 residues. CDR3: CASSEFPLQETQYF. Complete variable domain (other parts from reference TRBV25-1 and TRBJ2-5): EADIYQTPRYLVIGTGKKITLECSQTMGHDKMYWYQQDPGMELHLIHYSYGVNSTEKGDLSSESTVSRIRTEHFPLTLESARPSHTSQYLCASSEFPLQETQYFGPGTRLLVL.

The chain carries TRBV5-1 and TRBJ1-5; TCRdb's D call, TRBD1, is unchecked because there is no DNA. The length of the CDR3 is 14 residues. Germline assignment: CDR1 SGHRS and CDR2 YFSETQ. CDR3: CASSFGGNGQPQHF. The full variable domain, with the rest looked up from reference TRBV5-1 and TRBJ1-5, is KAGVTQTPRYLIKTRGQQVTLSCSPISGHRSVSWYQQTPGQGLQFLFEYFSETQRNKGNFPGRFSGRQFSNSRSEMNVSTLELGDSALYLCASSFGGNGQPQHFGDGTRLSIL.

V usage is TRBV6-5 and J usage is TRBJ1-2; the TCRdb D gene call, TRBD1, has no DNA to confirm it. The CDR3 contains 16 residues. Germline loops: CDR1 MNHEY, CDR2 SVGAGI. The CDR3 protein is CASSSFTGGGLYGYTF.

This chain links TRBV5-4 with TRBJ1-6. The germline V gene has CDR1 SGHNT and CDR2 YYREEE (reference sequence). This CDR3 has 12 amino acids. This CDR3 is CASSLDESPLHF.

The V gene is TRBV2, the J gene TRBJ1-1. Germline V CDR1 and CDR2: SNHLY, FYNNEI. The CDR3 is 13 residues long. CDR3 loop: CASKRVSNPEAFF. Using reference TRBV2 and TRBJ1-1 for the parts outside the CDR3, the full variable domain is EPEVTQTPSHQVTQMGQEVILRCVPISNHLYFYWYRQILGQKVEFLVSFYNNEISEKSEIFDDQFSVERPDGSNFTLKIRSTKLEDSAMYFCASKRVSNPEAFFGQGTRLTVV.

The chain has TRBV10-3 and TRBJ2-5. CDR1 and CDR2 from the germline V gene are ENHRY and SYGVKD. The length of the CDR3 is 12 residues. This chain's CDR3 is CAISEAGETQYF.

V gene TRBV20-1 combines with J gene TRBJ1-2; the TRBD1 assignment by TCRdb is unverifiable without DNA. This CDR3 spans 16 amino acids. Germline CDR1 reads DFQATT; CDR2 reads SNEGSKA (reference sequence). This chain's CDR3 is CSARDLVGTGHYGYTF.

This rearrangement joins TRBV20-1 to TRBJ1-1; TCRdb reports TRBD1, a call that lacks DNA to check it against. CDR1 and CDR2 (germline): DFQATT, SNEGSKA (reference sequence). This CDR3 is built from 15 residues. The CDR3 loop reads CSARELGRGNTEAFF.

The rearrangement links TRBV5-1 to TRBJ2-7; TCRdb's D gene call, TRBD2, goes unchecked for lack of DNA. The CDR3 is 16 amino acids. Germline V gene data show CDR1 as SGHRS and CDR2 as YFSETQ. CDR3 in amino acids: CASSPGTSGRGYEQYF.

This sequence joins TRBV9 and TRBJ2-3; there is no DNA to check the TCRdb D call of TRBD1. The CDR3 totals 16 residues. CDR1 and CDR2 from the germline V gene are SGDLS and YYNGEE. The CDR3 spells CASSVGGGAVADTQYF.

The rearrangement uses TRBV5-1 and TRBJ2-1; the TCRdb call, TRBD2, lacks DNA for checking. The CDR3 extends over 17 amino acids. The germline V gene encodes CDR1 SGHRS and CDR2 YFSETQ. CDR3 in amino acids: CASSQRRASGSGNEQFF. The entire variable domain, with the rest obtained from reference TRBV5-1 and TRBJ2-1, is as follows: KAGVTQTPRYLIKTRGQQVTLSCSPISGHRSVSWYQQTPGQGLQFLFEYFSETQRNKGNFPGRFSGRQFSNSRSEMNVSTLELGDSALYLCASSQRRASGSGNEQFFGPGTRLTVL.

The V and J genes are TRBV18 and TRBJ2-5. CDR3 length: 13 amino acids. From germline, CDR1 is KGHSH and CDR2 LQKENI. This chain's CDR3 is CASSPNPQETQYF.

This rearrangement joins TRBV12-3 or TRBV12-4 to TRBJ1-2; TCRdb selects TRBD1, and the lack of DNA leaves this call unchecked. The CDR3 contains 16 residues. The CDR3 here is CASSFGQGLMGHGYTF.

V usage is TRBV28 and J usage is TRBJ1-1; checking the TCRdb D call of TRBD1 is not possible without DNA. The length of the CDR3 is 13 residues. Germline-derived CDR1 and CDR2 are MDHEN and SYDVKM. The CDR3 reads CASSPGSTTEAFF.

This chain uses TRBV7-9 with TRBJ2-7. There are 12 residues in the CDR3. The V gene's germline CDR1 is SEHNR and CDR2 FQNEAQ (reference sequence). The CDR3 region is CASSGVTGEQYF.

The chain has TRBV6-2 or TRBV6-3 and TRBJ2-2; TCRdb reports TRBD2, a call that lacks DNA to check it against. This CDR3 has 15 residues. Germline V gene data show CDR1 as MNHEY and CDR2 as SVGEGT. The CDR3: CASRTSGRPTGELFF.

The chain uses TRBV4-1 and TRBJ2-1; TCRdb gives TRBD1 as the D gene, but with no DNA this cannot be confirmed. The CDR3 is 11 amino acids. Germline CDR1 is MGHRA and CDR2 is YSYEKL. CDR3 protein: CASSQGGSEFF.

This chain uses TRBV20-1 with TRBJ2-7; TCRdb reports TRBD2, a call that lacks DNA to check it against. This CDR3 region has 16 residues. The V gene's germline CDR1 is DFQATT and CDR2 SNEGSKA (reference sequence). CDR3 protein: CSARDPSGGFSREQYF.

This chain joins TRBV27 and TRBJ2-7. Germline V gives CDR1 MNHEY, CDR2 SMNVEV (reference sequence). CDR3 length: 12 amino acids. The CDR3 sequence: CASSFRLLRQYF.

The V and J genes are TRBV7-8 and TRBJ2-5; TCRdb picks TRBD1, but there is no DNA to check that call. The CDR3 runs 16 residues. CDR1 is SGHVS, CDR2 FQNEAQ, per germline. This CDR3 reads CASTGGAGLNQETQYF.

The chain carries TRBV25-1 and TRBJ2-7. CDR1 and CDR2 from the germline V gene are MGHDK and SYGVNS. This CDR3 has 16 amino acids. CDR3 in amino acids: CASSELGTASSYEQYF.

The chain joins TRBV29-1 to TRBJ2-1; TCRdb returns TRBD2, unconfirmable since there is no DNA. This CDR3 comprises 16 residues. CDR1 is SQVTM, CDR2 ANQGSEA, per germline. The CDR3 reads CSVEGLAGGPYNEQFF.